The 10 T cell receptor beta chains below all came from one sample that was sequenced in a study of PD-L1 blockade in urothelial cancer. Profiled with immunoSEQ multiplex PCR; TCRdb holds only in-frame clones, not every one. The table has tens of thousands of clones, around 82% seen once. The specimen was PBMCs, collected around atezolizumab (anti-PD-L1) treatment. The receptors come from a man in his sixties with urothelial cancer.

The sample holds a few counts of this clone. J is TRBJ2-2 and V is TRBV7-2, with D maybe TRBD1 (5 bases). Trimming removed 3 bases from V and 1 base from J, with 9 bases in between. CDR3 length equals 15 residues. CDR1 is SGHTA and CDR2 is FQGNSA in the germline V gene. The CDR3: CASSFRQGNTGELFF. The CDR3, as DNA: TGTGCCAGCAGCTTTAGGCAGGGGAACACCGGGGAGCTGTTTTTT.

This clone is a singleton in its sample. DNA of the CDR3: TGTGCCAGCAGCTCACCGGGACAGGGGAAGGGCTATGGCTACACCTTC. Translated: CASSSPGQGKGYGYTF. The rearrangement links TRBV28 to TRBJ1-2, with 10 nucleotides matching TRBD1. The CDR3 length is 16 residues. Germline CDR1 reads MDHEN; CDR2 reads SYDVKM. Losses at the gene ends were 6 bases for V and 4 bases for J; bases not matched to a gene: 11.

The chain carries TRBV7-8 and TRBJ2-5, with D possibly being TRBD1 (6 bases). Deletions cut 5 bases from V and 1 base from J, with 14 bases between. The CDR3 totals 15 residues. Germline loops: CDR1 SGHVS, CDR2 FQNEAQ. The CDR3 DNA sequence: TGTGCCAGCAGCCCCGGGACAACCTTCCAAGAGACCCAGTACTTC. Protein product: CASSPGTTFQETQYF.

This chain joins TRBV28 and TRBJ1-4; D might be TRBD1 (5 bases). The V gene lost 5 bases and the J gene lost 5 bases, with 9 bases spanning the gap. Germline-derived CDR1 and CDR2 are MDHEN and SYDVKM. The CDR3 consists of 13 residues. For the CDR3, the DNA is TGTGCCAGCAGTGGGGCCCCAAATGAAAAACTGTTTTTT. Translating gives CASSGAPNEKLFF. The full variable domain, with the rest looked up from reference TRBV28 and TRBJ1-4, is DVKVTQSSRYLVKRTGEKVFLECVQDMDHENMFWYRQDPGLGLRLIYFSYDVKMKEKGDIPEGYSVSREKKERFSLILESASTNQTSMYLCASSGAPNEKLFFGSGTQLSVL.

This clone was seen just once. This chain uses TRBV19 with TRBJ2-2, with TRBD2 as a possible D gene (5 bases). Trimming removed 6 bases from V and 8 bases from J, with 10 bases in between. The CDR3 totals 12 residues. CDR1 and CDR2 (germline): LNHDA, SQIVND (reference sequence). The CDR3 protein is CASRLDSGELFF. CDR3 nucleotide sequence: TGTGCCAGTAGACTAGATTCTGGGGAGCTGTTTTTT.

The chain couples TRBV7-9 to TRBJ2-7, with TRBD1 matching 7 bases. The J segment lost 2 bases and the V segment lost 0 bases, leaving 7 bases of the junction unmatched. Per the germline V gene, CDR1 is SEHNR and CDR2 is FQNEAQ (reference sequence). There are 16 residues in the CDR3. The CDR3 nucleotides read TGTGCCAGCAGCTTAGCTGGGACAGTTAAACCCTACGAGCAGTACTTC. Translation: CASSLAGTVKPYEQYF.

The V call is TRBV19, the J call TRBJ1-1; D is perhaps TRBD1 (6 bases). There are 17 residues in the CDR3. Trimming stripped 2 bases from V and 3 bases from J, with 19 bases between. Germline CDR1 and CDR2: LNHDA and SQIVND (reference sequence). CDR3 nucleotides: TGTGCCAGTAGTATACTCATGGGACAAGGAAGTGACACTGAAGCTTTCTTT. Encoded protein: CASSILMGQGSDTEAFF.

The chain couples TRBV6-6 to TRBJ1-1; the D gene is possibly TRBD1 (5 bases). The CDR3 runs to 13 residues. V was cut by 8 bases and J by 4 bases, with 14 bases left in between. The germline CDR1 and CDR2 sequences are MNHNY and SVGAGI (reference sequence). This CDR3 reads CASHPGGGTEAFF. The CDR3 DNA sequence: TGTGCCAGCCACCCGGGGGGAGGCACTGAAGCTTTCTTT.

This rearrangement joins TRBV11-2 to TRBJ1-6; D is unresolved. Germline V gives CDR1 SGHAT, CDR2 FQNNGV. V was cut by 5 bases and J by 1 base, with 15 bases left in between. The CDR3 is made up of 17 amino acids. The CDR3 sequence is CASSQERRVSYNSPLHF. Written as DNA, the CDR3 is TGTGCCAGCAGCCAAGAGAGACGGGTGTCCTATAATTCACCCCTCCACTTT.

This chain links TRBV19 with TRBJ1-5; TRBD1 might be the D (5 bases). Germline CDR1 and CDR2: LNHDA and SQIVND (reference sequence). The V gene lost 3 bases and the J gene lost 7 bases, with 16 bases spanning the gap. The CDR3 totals 15 residues. CDR3 sequence reads: CASSIMGGTGQPQHF. Written as DNA, the CDR3 is TGTGCCAGTAGTATTATGGGAGGGACCGGCCAGCCCCAGCATTTT.